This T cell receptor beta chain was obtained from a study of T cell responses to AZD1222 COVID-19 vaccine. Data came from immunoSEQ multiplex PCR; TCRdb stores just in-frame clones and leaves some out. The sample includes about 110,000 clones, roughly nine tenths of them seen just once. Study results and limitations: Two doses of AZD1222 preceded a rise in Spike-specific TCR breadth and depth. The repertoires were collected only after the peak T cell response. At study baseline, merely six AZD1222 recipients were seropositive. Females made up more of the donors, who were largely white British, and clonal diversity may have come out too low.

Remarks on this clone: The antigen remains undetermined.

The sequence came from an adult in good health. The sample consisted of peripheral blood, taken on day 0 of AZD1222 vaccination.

CDR3 in amino acids: CASRKGGLGETQYF. The CDR3 coding sequence is TGTGCCAGTAGAAAGGGCGGTTTGGGAGAGACCCAGTACTTC. The rearrangement joins TRBV19 to TRBJ2-5; D gene unclear. CDR1 LNHDA and CDR2 SQIVND come from the germline V gene (reference sequence). CDR3 length equals 14 residues. V lost 6 bases to trimming and J lost 4 bases, with 15 bases between them.